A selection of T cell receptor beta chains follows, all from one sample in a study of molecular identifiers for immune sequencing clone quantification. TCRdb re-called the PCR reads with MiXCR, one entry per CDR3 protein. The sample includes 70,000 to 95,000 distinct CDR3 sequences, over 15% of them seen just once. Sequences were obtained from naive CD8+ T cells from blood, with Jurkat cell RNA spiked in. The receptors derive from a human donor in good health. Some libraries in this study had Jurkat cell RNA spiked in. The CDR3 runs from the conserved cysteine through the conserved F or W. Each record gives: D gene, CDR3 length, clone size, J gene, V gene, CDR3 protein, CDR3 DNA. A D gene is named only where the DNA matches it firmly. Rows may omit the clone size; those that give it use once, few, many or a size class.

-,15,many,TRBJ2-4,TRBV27,CASSPAVLAKNIQYF,TGTGCCAGCAGTCCCGCCGTTCTAGCCAAAAACATTCAGTACTTC
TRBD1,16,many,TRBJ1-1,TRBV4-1,CASSQDDRGPNTEAFF,TGCGCCAGCAGCCAAGACGACAGGGGGCCGAACACTGAAGCTTTCTTT
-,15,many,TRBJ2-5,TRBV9,CASSPLGSGVETQYF,TGTGCCAGCAGCCCACTTGGTTCGGGAGTGGAGACCCAGTACTTC
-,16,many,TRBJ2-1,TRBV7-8,CASTSLSPRAYNEQFF,TGTGCCAGCACCTCCCTGTCCCCTCGGGCTTACAATGAGCAGTTCTTC
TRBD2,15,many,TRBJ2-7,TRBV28,CASTPRTSGLYEQYF,TGTGCCAGCACGCCTCGGACTAGCGGGCTCTACGAGCAGTACTTC
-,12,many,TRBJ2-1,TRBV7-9,CASSLLAHEQFF,TGTGCCAGCAGCTTACTGGCCCATGAGCAGTTCTTC
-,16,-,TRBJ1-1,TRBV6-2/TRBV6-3,CASSYSEGRANTEAFF,TGTGCCAGCAGTTACTCCGAGGGACGGGCTAACACTGAAGCTTTCTTT
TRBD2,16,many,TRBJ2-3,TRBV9,CASSVAGGRAADTQYF,TGTGCCAGCAGCGTAGCTGGCGGGAGGGCCGCAGATACGCAGTATTTT
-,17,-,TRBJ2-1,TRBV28,CASSTIETGSSYNEQFF,TGTGCCAGCAGCACAATAGAGACAGGAAGCTCCTACAATGAGCAGTTCTTC
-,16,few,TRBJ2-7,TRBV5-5,CASLSRVGGPSYEQYF,TGTGCCAGCCTCAGCAGAGTGGGGGGACCCTCCTACGAGCAGTACTTC
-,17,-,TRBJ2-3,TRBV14,CASSPRPDSGYTDTRYF,TGTGCCAGCAGCCCCCGACCGGACAGCGGGTACACAGATACGCGGTATTTT
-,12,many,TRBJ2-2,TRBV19,CASSQRGGELFF,TGTGCCAGTAGTCAACGAGGTGGGGAGCTGTTTTTT
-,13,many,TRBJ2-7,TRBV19,CASSIGGGGEQYF,TGTGCCAGTAGTATTGGGGGTGGCGGCGAGCAGTACTTC
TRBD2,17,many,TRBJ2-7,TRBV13,CASSLTSGGPFGYEQYF,TGTGCCAGCAGCTTAACTAGCGGGGGGCCATTCGGGTACGAGCAGTACTTC
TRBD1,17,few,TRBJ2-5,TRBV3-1,CASKHRDRGLYQETQYF,TGTGCCAGCAAACACCGGGACAGGGGGCTGTACCAAGAGACCCAGTACTTC
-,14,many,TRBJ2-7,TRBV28,CASSLTLSSYEQYF,TGTGCCAGCAGTTTGACCCTGAGCTCCTACGAGCAGTACTTC
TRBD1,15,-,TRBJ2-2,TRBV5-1,CASSSDRVVAGELFF,TGCGCCAGCAGCTCCGACAGGGTTGTCGCCGGGGAGCTGTTTTTT
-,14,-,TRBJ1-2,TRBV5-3,CASSLEQTDYGYAF,TGTGCCAGCAGCTTGGAACAGACAGACTATGGCTACGCCTTC
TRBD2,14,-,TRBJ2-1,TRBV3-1,CASSQELREGEQFF,TGTGCCAGCAGCCAAGAATTGCGGGAGGGTGAGCAGTTCTTC
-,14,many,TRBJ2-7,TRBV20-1,CSARVEGLSYEQYF,TGCAGTGCTAGAGTAGAGGGATTGAGCTACGAGCAGTACTTC
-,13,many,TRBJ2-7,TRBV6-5,CASSYSGGGEQYF,TGTGCCAGCAGTTACTCCGGGGGCGGCGAGCAGTACTTC
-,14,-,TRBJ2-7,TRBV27,CASSFTSPHYEQYF,TGTGCCAGCAGTTTTACATCACCCCACTACGAGCAGTACTTC
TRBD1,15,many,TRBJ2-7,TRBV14,CASSPVGTGYYEQYF,TGTGCCAGCAGCCCAGTGGGGACAGGCTACTACGAGCAGTACTTC
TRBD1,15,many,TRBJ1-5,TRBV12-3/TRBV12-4,CASSSGTGGGQPQHF,TGTGCCAGCAGTTCCGGGACAGGGGGGGGTCAGCCCCAGCATTTT
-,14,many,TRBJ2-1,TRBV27,CASRVVGSYNEQFF,TGTGCCAGTCGGGTAGTGGGCTCCTACAATGAGCAGTTCTTC
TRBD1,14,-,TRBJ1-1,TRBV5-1,CASSLGTALTEAFF,TGCGCCAGCAGCCTAGGGACAGCTCTCACTGAAGCTTTCTTT
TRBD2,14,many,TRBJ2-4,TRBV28,CASSFNAGALVQYF,TGTGCCAGCAGTTTTAACGCGGGAGCCTTAGTTCAGTACTTC
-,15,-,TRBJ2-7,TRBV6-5,CASRAVKGPLYEQYF,TGTGCCAGCAGGGCCGTTAAAGGGCCCCTCTACGAGCAGTACTTC
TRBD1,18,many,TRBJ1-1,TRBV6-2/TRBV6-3,CASSYSAGGAYGGTEAFF,TGTGCCAGCAGTTACTCGGCAGGGGGCGCGTACGGGGGCACTGAAGCTTTCTTT
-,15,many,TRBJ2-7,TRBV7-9,CASSRGDRSFYEQYF,TGTGCCAGCAGCCGAGGGGACCGTTCCTTCTACGAGCAGTACTTC
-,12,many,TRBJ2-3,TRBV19,CASRLGTDTQYF,TGTGCCAGTAGGCTAGGAACAGATACGCAGTATTTT
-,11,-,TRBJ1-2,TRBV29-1,CSVDGNYGYTF,TGCAGCGTTGACGGAAACTATGGCTACACCTTC
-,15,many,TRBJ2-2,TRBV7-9,CASLADSLFTGELFF,TGTGCCAGCTTAGCCGACAGCCTGTTCACCGGGGAGCTGTTTTTT
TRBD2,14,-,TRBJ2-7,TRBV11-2,CASSTGGDLGEQYF,TGTGCCAGCAGTACCGGGGGGGATCTAGGCGAGCAGTACTTC
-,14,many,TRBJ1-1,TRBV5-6,CASSLFAGNTEAFF,TGTGCCAGCAGCTTGTTTGCGGGAAACACTGAAGCTTTCTTT
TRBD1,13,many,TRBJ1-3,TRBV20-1,CSASTGGGNTIYF,TGCAGTGCTAGTACAGGGGGCGGAAACACCATATATTTT
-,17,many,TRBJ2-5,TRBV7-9,CASSLAGRGQYQETQYF,TGTGCCAGCAGCTTAGCGGGCAGGGGTCAGTACCAAGAGACCCAGTACTTC
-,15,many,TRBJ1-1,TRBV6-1,CASSEANRRNTEAFF,TGTGCCAGCAGTGAAGCGAACCGCCGGAACACTGAAGCTTTCTTT
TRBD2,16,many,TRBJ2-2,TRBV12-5,CASGPTREGFTGELFF,TGTGCTAGTGGCCCGACCCGGGAGGGGTTCACCGGGGAGCTGTTTTTT
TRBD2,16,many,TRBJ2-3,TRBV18,CASSPPLAGVTDTQYF,TGTGCCAGCTCACCACCCCTAGCGGGAGTCACAGATACGCAGTATTTT
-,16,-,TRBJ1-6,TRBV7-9,CASSLVADRPYSPLHF,TGTGCCAGCAGCTTAGTGGCCGACAGACCCTATTCACCCCTCCACTTT